This T cell receptor (beta chain) was observed in a study of cytomegalovirus exposure and HLA in healthy donors. The study, taken as a whole, reports: Common viral pathogens (according to a later analysis) appeared linked to several of the most significant clusters. CMV serostatus was the only immune exposure information that was available. TCR beta V- and J-gene trimming, according to a later analysis, was linked to a missense DCLRE1C variant.

For this clone: Antigen unknown.

13 Jbeta primers and 60 Vbeta primers were used for the PCR. Some clones are missing from TCRdb's copy, which holds only in-frame ones; the method was immunoSEQ multiplex PCR. The profile shows about 120,000 clones, 55% to 75% of them singletons. These donors, healthy bone marrow donors, were studied. The TCR comes from a man in his thirties or forties in good health and CMV-seropositive. Sequencing was done on a sample of PBMCs.

CDR3 amino acids: CASSLAPGNQPQHF. The CDR3 nucleotides read TGTGCCAGCAGCTTAGCCCCGGGCAATCAGCCCCAGCATTTT. The chain combines TRBV7-9 with TRBJ1-5, with D uncertain. Deletions cut 0 bases from V and 2 bases from J, with 5 bases between. Germline CDR1 reads SEHNR; CDR2 reads FQNEAQ (reference sequence). The CDR3 has 14 amino acids.